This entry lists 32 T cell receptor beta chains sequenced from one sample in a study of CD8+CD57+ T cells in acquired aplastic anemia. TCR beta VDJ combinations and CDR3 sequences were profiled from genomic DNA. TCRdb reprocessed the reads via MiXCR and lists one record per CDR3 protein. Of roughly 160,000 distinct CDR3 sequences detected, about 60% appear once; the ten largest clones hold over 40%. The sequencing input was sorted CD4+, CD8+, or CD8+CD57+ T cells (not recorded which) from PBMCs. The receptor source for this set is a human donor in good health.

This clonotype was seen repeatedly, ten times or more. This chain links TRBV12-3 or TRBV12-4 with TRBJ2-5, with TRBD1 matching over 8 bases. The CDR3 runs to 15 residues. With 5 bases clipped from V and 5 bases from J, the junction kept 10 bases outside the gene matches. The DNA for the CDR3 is TGTGCCAGCAGTCTAAGACAGGGGTTGATGGAGACCCAGTACTTC. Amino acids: CASSLRQGLMETQYF.

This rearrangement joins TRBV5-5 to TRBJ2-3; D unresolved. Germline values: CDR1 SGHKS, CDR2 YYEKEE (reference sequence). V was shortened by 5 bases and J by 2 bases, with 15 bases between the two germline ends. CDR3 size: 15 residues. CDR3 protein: CASSVPEQITDTQYF. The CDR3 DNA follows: TGTGCCAGCAGTGTCCCAGAGCAGATCACAGATACGCAGTATTTT.

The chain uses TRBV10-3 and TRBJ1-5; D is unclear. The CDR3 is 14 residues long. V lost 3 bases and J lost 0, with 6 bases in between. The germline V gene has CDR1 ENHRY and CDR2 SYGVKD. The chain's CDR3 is CAISEQISNQPQHF. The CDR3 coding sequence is TGTGCCATCAGTGAACAGATTAGCAATCAGCCCCAGCATTTT.

CDR3 loop: CSARDFQRSSPRSYGYTF. The DNA for the CDR3 is TGCAGTGCTAGAGACTTCCAGAGGTCCTCCCCTCGGAGCTATGGCTACACCTTC. The V gene is TRBV20-1, the J gene TRBJ1-2; no firm D call. The CDR3 is 18 residues long. The germline CDR1 and CDR2 sequences are DFQATT and SNEGSKA (reference sequence). Trimming pared 0 bases from V and 4 bases from J, leaving 24 bases between.

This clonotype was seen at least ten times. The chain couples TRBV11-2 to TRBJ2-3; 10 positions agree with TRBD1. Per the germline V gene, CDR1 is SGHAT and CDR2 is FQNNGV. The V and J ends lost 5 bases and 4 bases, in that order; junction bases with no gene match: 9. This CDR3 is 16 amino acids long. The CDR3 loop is CASSNRQGATPDTQYF. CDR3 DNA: TGTGCCAGCAGCAATCGACAGGGGGCTACCCCAGATACGCAGTATTTT.

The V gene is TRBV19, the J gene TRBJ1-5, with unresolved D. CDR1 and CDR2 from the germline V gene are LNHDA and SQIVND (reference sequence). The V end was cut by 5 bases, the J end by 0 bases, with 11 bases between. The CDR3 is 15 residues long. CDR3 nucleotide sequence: TGTGCCAGTAGTGGTGAGACACTTAGCAATCAGCCCCAGCATTTT. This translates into CASSGETLSNQPQHF.

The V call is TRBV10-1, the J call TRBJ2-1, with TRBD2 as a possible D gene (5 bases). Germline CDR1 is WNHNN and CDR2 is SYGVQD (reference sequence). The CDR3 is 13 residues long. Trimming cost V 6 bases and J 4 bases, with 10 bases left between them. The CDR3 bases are TGCGCCAGCAGCCCGGACTTTTACAATGAGCAGTTCTTC. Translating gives CASSPDFYNEQFF.

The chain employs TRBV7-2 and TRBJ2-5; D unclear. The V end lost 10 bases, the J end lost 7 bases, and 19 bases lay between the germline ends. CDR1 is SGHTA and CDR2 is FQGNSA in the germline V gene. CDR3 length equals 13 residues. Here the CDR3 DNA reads TGTGCCACGAGAACCGGGCCTACAGCGACCCAGTACTTC. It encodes CATRTGPTATQYF.

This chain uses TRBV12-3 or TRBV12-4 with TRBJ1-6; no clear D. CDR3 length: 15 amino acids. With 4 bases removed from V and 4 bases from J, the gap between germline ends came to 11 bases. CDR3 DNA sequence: TGTGCCAGCAGTTGGATGGACCCTTATAATTCACCCCTCCACTTT. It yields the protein CASSWMDPYNSPLHF.

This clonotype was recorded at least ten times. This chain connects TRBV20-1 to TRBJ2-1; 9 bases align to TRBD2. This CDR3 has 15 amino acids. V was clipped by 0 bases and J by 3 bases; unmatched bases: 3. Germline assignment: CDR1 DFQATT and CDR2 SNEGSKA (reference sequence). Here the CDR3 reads CSARDIAGVYNEQFF. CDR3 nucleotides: TGCAGTGCTAGAGATATAGCGGGGGTCTACAATGAGCAGTTCTTC.

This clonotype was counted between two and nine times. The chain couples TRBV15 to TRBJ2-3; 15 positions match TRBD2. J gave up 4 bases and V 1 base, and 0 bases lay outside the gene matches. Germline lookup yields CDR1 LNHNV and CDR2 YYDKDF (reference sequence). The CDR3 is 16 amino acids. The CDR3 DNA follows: TGTGCCACCAGCAGAGGGACTAGCGGGGGGGCAGATACGCAGTATTTT. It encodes CATSRGTSGGADTQYF.

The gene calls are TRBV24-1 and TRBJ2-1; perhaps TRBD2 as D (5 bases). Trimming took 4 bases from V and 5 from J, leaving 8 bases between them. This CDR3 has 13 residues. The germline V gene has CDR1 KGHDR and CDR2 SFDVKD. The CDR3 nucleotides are TGTGCCACCAGTGACCCCGGGGACAATGAGCAGTTCTTC. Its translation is CATSDPGDNEQFF.

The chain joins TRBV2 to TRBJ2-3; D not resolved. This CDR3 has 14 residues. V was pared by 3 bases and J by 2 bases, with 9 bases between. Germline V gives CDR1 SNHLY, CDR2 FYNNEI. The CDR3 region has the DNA TGTGCCAGCAGTGATATGAGTAACACAGATACGCAGTATTTT. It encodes CASSDMSNTDTQYF.

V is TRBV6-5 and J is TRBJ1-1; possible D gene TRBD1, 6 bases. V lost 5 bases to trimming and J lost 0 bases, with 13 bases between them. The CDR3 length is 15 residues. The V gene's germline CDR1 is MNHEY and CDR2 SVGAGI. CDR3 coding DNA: TGTGCCAGCAGTAACCAGGGGATCATGAACACTGAAGCTTTCTTT. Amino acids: CASSNQGIMNTEAFF.

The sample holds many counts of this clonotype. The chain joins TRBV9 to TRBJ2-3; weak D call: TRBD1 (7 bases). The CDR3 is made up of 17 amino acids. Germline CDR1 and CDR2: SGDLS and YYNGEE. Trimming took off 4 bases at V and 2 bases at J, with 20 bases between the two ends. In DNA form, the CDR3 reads TGTGCCAGCAGCCCCCCAGGGGGGCGTGAGGACACAGATACGCAGTATTTT. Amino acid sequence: CASSPPGGREDTDTQYF.

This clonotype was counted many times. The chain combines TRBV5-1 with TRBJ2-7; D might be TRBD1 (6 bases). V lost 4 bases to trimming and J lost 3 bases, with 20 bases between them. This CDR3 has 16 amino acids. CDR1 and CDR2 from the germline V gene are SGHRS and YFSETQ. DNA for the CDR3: TGCGCCAGCAGCCACGGACTCGCAGGGGACATCTACGAGCAGTACTTC. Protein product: CASSHGLAGDIYEQYF. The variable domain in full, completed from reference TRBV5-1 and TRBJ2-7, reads KAGVTQTPRYLIKTRGQQVTLSCSPISGHRSVSWYQQTPGQGLQFLFEYFSETQRNKGNFPGRFSGRQFSNSRSEMNVSTLELGDSALYLCASSHGLAGDIYEQYFGPGTRLTVT.

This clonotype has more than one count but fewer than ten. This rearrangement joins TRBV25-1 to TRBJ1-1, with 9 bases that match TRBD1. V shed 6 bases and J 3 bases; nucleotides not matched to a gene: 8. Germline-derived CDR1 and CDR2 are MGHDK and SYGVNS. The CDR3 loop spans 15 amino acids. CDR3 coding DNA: TGTGCCAGCAGATCTTGGGACAGGGTCGACACTGAAGCTTTCTTT. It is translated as CASRSWDRVDTEAFF. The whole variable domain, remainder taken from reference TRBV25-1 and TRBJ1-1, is EADIYQTPRYLVIGTGKKITLECSQTMGHDKMYWYQQDPGMELHLIHYSYGVNSTEKGDLSSESTVSRIRTEHFPLTLESARPSHTSQYLCASRSWDRVDTEAFFGQGTRLTVV.

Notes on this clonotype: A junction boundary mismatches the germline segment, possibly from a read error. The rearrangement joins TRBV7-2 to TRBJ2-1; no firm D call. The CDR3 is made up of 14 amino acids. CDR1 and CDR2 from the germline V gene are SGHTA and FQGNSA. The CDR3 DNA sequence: TGCGCCAGCAGCCAAGTCACCGTCGTTGATGAGCAGTTCTTC. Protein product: CASSQVTVVDEQFF.

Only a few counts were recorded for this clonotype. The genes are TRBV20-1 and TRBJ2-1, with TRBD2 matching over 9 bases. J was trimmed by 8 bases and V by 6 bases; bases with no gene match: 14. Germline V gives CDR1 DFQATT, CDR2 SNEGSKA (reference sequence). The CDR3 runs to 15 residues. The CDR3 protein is CSAGGRGGYGDEQFF. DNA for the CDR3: TGCAGTGCAGGTGGGCGGGGGGGCTACGGGGATGAGCAGTTCTTC.

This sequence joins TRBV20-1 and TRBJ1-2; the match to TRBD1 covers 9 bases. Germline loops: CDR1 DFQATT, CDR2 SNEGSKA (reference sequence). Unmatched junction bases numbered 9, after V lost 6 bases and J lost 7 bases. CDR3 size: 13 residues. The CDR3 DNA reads TGCAGTGCCCGAGCCGGGACAGGGCCTGGCTACACCTTC. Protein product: CSARAGTGPGYTF.

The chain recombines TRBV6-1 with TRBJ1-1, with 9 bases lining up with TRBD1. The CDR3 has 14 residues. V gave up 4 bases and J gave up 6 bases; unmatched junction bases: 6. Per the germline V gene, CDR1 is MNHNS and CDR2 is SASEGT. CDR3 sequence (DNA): TGTGCCAGCAGTGTTCGACAGGGGGATGCTGAAGCTTTCTTT. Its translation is CASSVRQGDAEAFF.

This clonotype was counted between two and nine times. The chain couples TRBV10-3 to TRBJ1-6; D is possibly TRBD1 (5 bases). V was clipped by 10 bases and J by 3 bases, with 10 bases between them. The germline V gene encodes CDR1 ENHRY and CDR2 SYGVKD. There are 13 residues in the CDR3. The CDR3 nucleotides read TGTGCCAGCCAGGGAAACTATAATTCACCCCTCCACTTT. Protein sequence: CASQGNYNSPLHF.

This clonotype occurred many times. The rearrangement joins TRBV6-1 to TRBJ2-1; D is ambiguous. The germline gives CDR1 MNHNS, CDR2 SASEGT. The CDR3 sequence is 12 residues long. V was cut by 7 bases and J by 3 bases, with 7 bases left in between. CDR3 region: CASKTDYNEQFF. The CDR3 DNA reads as TGTGCCAGCAAGACGGACTACAATGAGCAGTTCTTC.

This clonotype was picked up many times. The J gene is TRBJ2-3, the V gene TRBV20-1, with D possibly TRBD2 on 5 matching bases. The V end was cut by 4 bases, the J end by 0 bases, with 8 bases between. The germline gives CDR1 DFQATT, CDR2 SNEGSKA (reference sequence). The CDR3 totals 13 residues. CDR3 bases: TGCAGTGCTACGGACTGGAGCACAGATACGCAGTATTTT. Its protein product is CSATDWSTDTQYF.

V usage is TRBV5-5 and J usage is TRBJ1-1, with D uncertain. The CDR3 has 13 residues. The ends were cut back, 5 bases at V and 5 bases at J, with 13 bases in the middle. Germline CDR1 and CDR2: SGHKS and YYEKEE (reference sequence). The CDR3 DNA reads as TGTGCCAGCAGGACGGGGTCGCGGACTGAAGCTTTCTTT. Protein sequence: CASRTGSRTEAFF.

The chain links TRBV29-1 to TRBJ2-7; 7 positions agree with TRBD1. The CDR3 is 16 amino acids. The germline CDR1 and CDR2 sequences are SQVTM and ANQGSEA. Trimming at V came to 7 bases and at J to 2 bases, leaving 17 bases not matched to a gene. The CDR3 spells CSARLSDRNSPYEQYF. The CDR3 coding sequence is TGCAGCGCTAGACTGTCGGACAGGAACTCTCCCTACGAGCAGTACTTC.

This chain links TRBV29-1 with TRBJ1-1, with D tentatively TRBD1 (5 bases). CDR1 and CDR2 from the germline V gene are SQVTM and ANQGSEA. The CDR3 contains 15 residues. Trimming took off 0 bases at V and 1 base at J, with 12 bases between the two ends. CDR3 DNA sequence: TGCAGCGTTGAAGAGATATACAGGTCGAACACTGAAGCTTTCTTT. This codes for CSVEEIYRSNTEAFF.

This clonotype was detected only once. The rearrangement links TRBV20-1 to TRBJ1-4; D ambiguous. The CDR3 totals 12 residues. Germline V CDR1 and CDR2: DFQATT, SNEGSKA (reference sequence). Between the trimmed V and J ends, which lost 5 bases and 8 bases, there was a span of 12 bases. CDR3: CSAPREEEKLFF. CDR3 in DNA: TGCAGTGCTCCCCGAGAGGAGGAAAAACTGTTTTTT.

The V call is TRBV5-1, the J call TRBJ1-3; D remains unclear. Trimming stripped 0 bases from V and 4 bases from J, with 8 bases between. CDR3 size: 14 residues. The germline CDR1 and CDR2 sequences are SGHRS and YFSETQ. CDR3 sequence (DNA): TGCGCCAGCAGCTTGGGCGTAGGCGGAAACACCATATATTTT. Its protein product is CASSLGVGGNTIYF.

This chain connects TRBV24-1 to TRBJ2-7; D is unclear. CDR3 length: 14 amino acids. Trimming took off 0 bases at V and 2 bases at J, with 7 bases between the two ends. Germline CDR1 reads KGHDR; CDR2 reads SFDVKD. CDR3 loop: CATSDLNSPYEQYF. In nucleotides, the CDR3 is TGTGCCACCAGTGATTTGAACAGTCCCTACGAGCAGTACTTC.

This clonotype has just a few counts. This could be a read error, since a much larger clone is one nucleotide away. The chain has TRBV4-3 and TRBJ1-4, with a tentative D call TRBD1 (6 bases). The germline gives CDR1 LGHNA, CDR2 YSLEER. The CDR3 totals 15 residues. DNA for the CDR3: TGCGCCAGCAGCCAAGAAGACAGGACTTATGAAAGACTGTTTTTT. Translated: CASSQEDRTYERLFF.

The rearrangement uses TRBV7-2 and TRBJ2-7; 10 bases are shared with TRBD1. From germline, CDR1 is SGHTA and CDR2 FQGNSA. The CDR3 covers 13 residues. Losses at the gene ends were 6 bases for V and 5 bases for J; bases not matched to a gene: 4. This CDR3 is CASSLGQGNEQYF. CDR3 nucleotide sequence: TGTGCCAGCAGTTTGGGACAGGGGAACGAGCAGTACTTC.